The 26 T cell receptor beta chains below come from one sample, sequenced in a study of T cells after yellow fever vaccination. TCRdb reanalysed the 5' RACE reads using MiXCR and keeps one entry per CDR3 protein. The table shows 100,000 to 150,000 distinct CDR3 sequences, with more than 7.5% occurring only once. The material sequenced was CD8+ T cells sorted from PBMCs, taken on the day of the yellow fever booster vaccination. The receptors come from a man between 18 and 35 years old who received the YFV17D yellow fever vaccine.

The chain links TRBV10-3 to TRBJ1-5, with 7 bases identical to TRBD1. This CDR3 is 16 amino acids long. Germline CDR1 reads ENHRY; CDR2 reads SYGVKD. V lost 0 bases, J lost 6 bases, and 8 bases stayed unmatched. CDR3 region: CAISESRQGGSQPQHF. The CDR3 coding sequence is TGTGCCATCAGTGAGTCGAGACAGGGTGGTAGTCAGCCCCAGCATTTT.

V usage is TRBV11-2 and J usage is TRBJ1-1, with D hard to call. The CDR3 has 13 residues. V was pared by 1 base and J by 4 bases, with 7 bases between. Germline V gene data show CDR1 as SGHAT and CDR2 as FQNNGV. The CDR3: CASSLGLVTEAFF. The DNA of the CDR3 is TGTGCCAGCAGCTTAGGCCTGGTCACTGAAGCTTTCTTT.

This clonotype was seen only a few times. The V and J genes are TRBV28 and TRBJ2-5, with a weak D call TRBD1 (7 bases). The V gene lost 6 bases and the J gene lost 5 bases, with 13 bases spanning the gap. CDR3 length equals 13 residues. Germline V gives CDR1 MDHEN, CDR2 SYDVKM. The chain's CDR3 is CASSQGEEETQYF. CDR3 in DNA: TGTGCCAGCAGCCAGGGGGAGGAGGAGACCCAGTACTTC.

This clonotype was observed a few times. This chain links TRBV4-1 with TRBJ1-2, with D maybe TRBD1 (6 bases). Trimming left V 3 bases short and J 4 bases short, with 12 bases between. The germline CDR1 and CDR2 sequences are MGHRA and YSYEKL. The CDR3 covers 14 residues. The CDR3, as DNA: TGCGCCAGCAGCCATCTACAGGGCCCCTATGGCTACACCTTC. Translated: CASSHLQGPYGYTF.

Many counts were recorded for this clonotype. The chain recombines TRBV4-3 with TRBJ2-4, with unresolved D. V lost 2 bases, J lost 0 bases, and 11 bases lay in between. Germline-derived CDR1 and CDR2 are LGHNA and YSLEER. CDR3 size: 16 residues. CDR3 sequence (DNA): TGCGCCAGCAGCCAACTGGACGGAGTAGCCAAAAACATTCAGTACTTC. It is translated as CASSQLDGVAKNIQYF.

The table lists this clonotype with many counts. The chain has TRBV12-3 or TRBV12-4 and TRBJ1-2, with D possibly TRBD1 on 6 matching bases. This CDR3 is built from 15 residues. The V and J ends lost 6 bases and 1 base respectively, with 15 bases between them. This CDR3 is CASSRQTGLNYGYTF. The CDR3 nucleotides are TGTGCCAGCAGCCGCCAGACAGGTCTTAACTATGGCTACACCTTC.

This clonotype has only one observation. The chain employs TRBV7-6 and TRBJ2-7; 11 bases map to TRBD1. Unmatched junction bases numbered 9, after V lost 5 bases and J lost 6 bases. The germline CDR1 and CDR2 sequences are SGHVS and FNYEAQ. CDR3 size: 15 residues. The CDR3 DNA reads TGTGCCAGCAGCAGGGGGGACAGGGGGAAACGCGAGCAGTACTTC. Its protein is CASSRGDRGKREQYF.

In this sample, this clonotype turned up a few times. The CDR3 sequence: CASSLLGADETEAFF. The CDR3 coding sequence is TGCGCCAGCAGCTTACTCGGCGCCGATGAAACTGAAGCTTTCTTT. The chain links TRBV5-1 to TRBJ1-1; D gene ambiguous. The CDR3 runs to 15 residues. Germline values: CDR1 SGHRS, CDR2 YFSETQ. Trimming pared 2 bases from V and 5 bases from J, leaving 16 bases between.

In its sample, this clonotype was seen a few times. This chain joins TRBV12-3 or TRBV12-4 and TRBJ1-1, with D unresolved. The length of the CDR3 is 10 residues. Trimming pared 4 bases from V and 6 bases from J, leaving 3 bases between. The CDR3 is CASSYPEAFF. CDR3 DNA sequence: TGTGCCAGCAGTTACCCTGAAGCTTTCTTT.

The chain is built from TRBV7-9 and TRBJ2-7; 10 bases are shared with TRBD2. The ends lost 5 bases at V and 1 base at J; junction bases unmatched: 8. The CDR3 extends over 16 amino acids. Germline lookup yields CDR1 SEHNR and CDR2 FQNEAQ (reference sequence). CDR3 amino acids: CASSPRGSGGSYEQYF. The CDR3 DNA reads TGTGCCAGCAGCCCTCGGGGTAGCGGGGGGTCCTACGAGCAGTACTTC.

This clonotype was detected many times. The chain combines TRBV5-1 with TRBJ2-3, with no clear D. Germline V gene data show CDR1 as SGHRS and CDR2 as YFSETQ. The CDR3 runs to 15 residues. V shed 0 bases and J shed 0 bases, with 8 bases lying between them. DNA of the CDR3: TGCGCCAGCAGCTTGGTCTACCATAGCACAGATACGCAGTATTTT. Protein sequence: CASSLVYHSTDTQYF.

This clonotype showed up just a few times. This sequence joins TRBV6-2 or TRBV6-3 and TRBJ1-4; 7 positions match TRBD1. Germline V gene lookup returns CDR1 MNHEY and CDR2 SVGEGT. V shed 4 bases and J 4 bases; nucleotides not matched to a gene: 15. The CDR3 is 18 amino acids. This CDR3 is CASSLRLETGQSNEKLFF. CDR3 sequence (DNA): TGTGCCAGCAGTTTACGCCTCGAAACGGGACAGAGTAATGAAAAACTGTTTTTT.

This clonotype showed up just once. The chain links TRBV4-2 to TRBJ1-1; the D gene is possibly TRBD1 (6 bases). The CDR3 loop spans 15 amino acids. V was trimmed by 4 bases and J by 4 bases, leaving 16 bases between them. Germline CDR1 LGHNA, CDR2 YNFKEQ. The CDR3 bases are TGTGCCAGCAGCCCCACCTGGGAGGGGGGCACTGAAGCTTTCTTT. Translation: CASSPTWEGGTEAFF.

The CDR3 loop is CASSLEGGQQFF. CDR3 coding DNA: TGTGCCAGCAGCTTAGAAGGGGGCCAGCAGTTCTTC. The chain combines TRBV7-9 with TRBJ2-1, with TRBD1 matching 7 bases. The CDR3 is made up of 12 amino acids. J was trimmed by 11 bases and V by 1 base; bases with no gene match: 2. Germline V CDR1 and CDR2: SEHNR, FQNEAQ (reference sequence). The complete variable domain, with remaining parts taken from reference TRBV7-9 and TRBJ2-1, reads DTGVSQNPRHKITKRGQNVTFRCDPISEHNRLYWYRQTLGQGPEFLTYFQNEAQLEKSRLLSDRFSAERPKGSFSTLEIQRTEQGDSAMYLCASSLEGGQQFFGPGTRLTVL.

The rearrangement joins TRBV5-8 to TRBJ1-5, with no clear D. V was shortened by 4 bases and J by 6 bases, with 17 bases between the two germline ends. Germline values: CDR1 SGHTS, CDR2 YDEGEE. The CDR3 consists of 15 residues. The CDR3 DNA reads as TGTGCCAGCAGCCAGCGTATTTGGGGAGTTCAGCCCCAGCATTTT. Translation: CASSQRIWGVQPQHF. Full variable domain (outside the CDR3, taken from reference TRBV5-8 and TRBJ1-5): EAGVTQSPTHLIKTRGQQATLRCSPISGHTSVYWYQQALGLGLQFLLWYDEGEERNRGNFPPRFSGRQFPNYSSELNVNALELEDSALYLCASSQRIWGVQPQHFGDGTRLSIL.

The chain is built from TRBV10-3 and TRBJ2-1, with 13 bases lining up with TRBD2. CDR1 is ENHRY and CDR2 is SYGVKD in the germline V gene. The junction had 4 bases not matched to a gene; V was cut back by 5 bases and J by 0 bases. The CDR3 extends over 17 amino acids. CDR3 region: CAISIGLAGVSYNEQFF. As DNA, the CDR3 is TGTGCCATCAGTATTGGACTAGCGGGGGTCTCCTACAATGAGCAGTTCTTC.

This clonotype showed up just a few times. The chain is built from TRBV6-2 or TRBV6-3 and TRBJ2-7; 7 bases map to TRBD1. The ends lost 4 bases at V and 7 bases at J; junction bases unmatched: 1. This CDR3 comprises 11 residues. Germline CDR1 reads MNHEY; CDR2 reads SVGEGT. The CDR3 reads CASSSGGEQYF. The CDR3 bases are TGTGCCAGCAGTTCAGGGGGTGAGCAGTACTTC.

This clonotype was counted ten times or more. The CDR3 DNA is TGTGCCAGCAGTTTAGTCCACAGGGGCGGCACCGGGGAGCTGTTTTTT. Residues: CASSLVHRGGTGELFF. The rearrangement joins TRBV12-3 or TRBV12-4 to TRBJ2-2; 7 bases align to TRBD1. CDR3 length: 16 residues. With 1 base clipped from V and 4 bases from J, the junction kept 6 bases outside the gene matches.

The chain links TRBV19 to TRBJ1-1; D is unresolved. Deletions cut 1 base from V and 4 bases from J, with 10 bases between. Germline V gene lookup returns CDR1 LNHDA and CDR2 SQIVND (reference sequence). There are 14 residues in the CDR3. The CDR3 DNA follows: TGTGCCAGTAGTATAGCTGATGGTGGCACTGAAGCTTTCTTT. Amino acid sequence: CASSIADGGTEAFF.

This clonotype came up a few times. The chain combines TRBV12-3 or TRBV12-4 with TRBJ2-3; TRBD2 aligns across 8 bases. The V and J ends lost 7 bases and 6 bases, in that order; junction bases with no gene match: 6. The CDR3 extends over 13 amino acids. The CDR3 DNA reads TGTGCCAGCACCGTAACGGGGGGGGATACGCAGTATTTT. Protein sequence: CASTVTGGDTQYF.

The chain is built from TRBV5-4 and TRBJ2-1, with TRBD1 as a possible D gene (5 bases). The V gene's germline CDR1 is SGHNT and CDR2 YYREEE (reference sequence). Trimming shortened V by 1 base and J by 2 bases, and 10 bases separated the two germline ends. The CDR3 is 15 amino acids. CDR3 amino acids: CASSLRTDTYNEQFF. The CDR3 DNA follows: TGTGCCAGCAGCTTGAGGACGGACACCTACAATGAGCAGTTCTTC.

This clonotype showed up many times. CDR3 DNA sequence: TGCAGCGTTGAGGCCCAGAACACCGGGGAGCTGTTTTTT. Its translation: CSVEAQNTGELFF. The chain joins TRBV29-1 to TRBJ2-2; D is unclear. Germline V gene data show CDR1 as SQVTM and CDR2 as ANQGSEA. This CDR3 contains 13 residues. V was trimmed by 3 bases and J by 1 base, leaving 6 bases between them.

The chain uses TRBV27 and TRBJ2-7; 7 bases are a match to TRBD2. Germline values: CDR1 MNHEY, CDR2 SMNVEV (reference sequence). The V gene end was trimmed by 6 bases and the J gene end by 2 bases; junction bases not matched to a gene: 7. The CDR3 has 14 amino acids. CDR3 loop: CASSWGGGAYEQYF. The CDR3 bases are TGTGCCAGCAGCTGGGGGGGAGGCGCCTACGAGCAGTACTTC.

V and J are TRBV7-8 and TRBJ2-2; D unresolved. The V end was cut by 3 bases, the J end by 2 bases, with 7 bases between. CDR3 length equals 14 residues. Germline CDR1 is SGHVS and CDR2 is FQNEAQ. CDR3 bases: TGTGCCAGCAGCTTCGGGCCAAACACCGGGGAGCTGTTTTTT. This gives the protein CASSFGPNTGELFF.

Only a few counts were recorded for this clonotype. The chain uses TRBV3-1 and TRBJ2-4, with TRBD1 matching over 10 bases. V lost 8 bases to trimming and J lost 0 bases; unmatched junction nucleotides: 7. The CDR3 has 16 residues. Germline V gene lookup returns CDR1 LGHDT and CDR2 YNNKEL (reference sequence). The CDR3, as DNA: TGTGCCAGCTGGACGGACAGGGGGAAAGCCAAAAACATTCAGTACTTC. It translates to CASWTDRGKAKNIQYF.

CDR3 nucleotides: TGTGCCAGCAGTGAACTCGTTTGGGGGGGAGAAAAACTGTTTTTT. This codes for CASSELVWGGEKLFF. V gene TRBV6-1 combines with J gene TRBJ1-4, with D perhaps TRBD1 (5 bases). The V gene's germline CDR1 is MNHNS and CDR2 SASEGT. Trimming took 2 bases from V and 8 from J, leaving 15 bases between them. The CDR3 contains 15 residues.